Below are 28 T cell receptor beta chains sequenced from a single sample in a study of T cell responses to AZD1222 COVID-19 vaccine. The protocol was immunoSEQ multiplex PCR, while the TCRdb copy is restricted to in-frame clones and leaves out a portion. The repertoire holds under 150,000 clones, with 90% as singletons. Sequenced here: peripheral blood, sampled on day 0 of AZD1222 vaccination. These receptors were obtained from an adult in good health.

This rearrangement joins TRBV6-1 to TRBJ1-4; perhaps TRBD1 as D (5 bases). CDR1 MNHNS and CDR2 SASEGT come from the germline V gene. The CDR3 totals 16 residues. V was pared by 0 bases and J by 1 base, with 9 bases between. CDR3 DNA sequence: TGTGCCAGCAGTGAAGCGGGGGGTGGAACTAATGAAAAACTGTTTTTT. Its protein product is CASSEAGGGTNEKLFF.

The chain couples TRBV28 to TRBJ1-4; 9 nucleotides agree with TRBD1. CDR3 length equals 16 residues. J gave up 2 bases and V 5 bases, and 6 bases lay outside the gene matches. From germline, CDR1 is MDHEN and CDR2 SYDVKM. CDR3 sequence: CASSIPGTGTNEKLFF. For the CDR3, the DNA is TGTGCCAGCAGTATTCCCGGGACAGGGACTAATGAAAAACTGTTTTTT.

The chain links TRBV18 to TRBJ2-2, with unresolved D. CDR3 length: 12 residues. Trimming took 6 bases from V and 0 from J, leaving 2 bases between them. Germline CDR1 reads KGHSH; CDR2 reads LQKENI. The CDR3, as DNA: TGTGCCAGCTCGCCGAACACCGGGGAGCTGTTTTTT. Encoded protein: CASSPNTGELFF. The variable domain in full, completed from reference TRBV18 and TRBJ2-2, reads NAGVMQNPRHLVRRRGQEARLRCSPMKGHSHVYWYRQLPEEGLKFMVYLQKENIIDESGMPKERFSAEFPKEGPSILRIQQVVRGDSAAYFCASSPNTGELFFGEGSRLTVL.

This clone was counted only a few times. As DNA, the CDR3 is TGCAGCGTTGAAGGCGGGAGGACAGATACGCAGTATTTT. It codes for CSVEGGRTDTQYF. The chain employs TRBV29-1 and TRBJ2-3, with 8 bases that match TRBD2. The CDR3 consists of 13 residues. Germline V gene data show CDR1 as SQVTM and CDR2 as ANQGSEA. The J segment lost 3 bases and the V segment lost 1 base, leaving 0 bases of the junction unmatched.

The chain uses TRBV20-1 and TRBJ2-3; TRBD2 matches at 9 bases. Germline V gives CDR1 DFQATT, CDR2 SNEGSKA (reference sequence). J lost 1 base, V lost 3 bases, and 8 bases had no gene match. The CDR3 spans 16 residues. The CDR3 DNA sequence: TGCAGTGCTAGTGCGCGGGGGGGCCGTCGCACAGATACGCAGTATTTT. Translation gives CSASARGGRRTDTQYF.

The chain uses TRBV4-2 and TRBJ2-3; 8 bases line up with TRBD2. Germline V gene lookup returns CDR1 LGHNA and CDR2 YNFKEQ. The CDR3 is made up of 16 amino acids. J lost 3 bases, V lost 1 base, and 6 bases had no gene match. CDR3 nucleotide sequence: TGTGCCAGCAGCCAAGGTCGGGGGGGGGAAACAGATACGCAGTATTTT. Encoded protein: CASSQGRGGETDTQYF.

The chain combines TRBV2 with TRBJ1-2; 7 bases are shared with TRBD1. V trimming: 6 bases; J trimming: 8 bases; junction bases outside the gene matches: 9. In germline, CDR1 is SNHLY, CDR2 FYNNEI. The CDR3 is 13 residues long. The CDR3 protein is CASRATSGGGYTF. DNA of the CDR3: TGTGCCAGCAGAGCAACCTCAGGGGGAGGCTACACCTTC.

CDR3 DNA: TGTGCCAGCAGCACCGATAGGACAGGGGGAAGGTATTCACCCCTCCACTTT. Its translation: CASSTDRTGGRYSPLHF. The genes are TRBV7-2 and TRBJ1-6, with TRBD1 matching 10 bases. This CDR3 is 17 amino acids long. Germline assignment: CDR1 SGHTA and CDR2 FQGNSA. Trimming took 5 bases from V and 8 from J; bases not matched to a gene: 12.

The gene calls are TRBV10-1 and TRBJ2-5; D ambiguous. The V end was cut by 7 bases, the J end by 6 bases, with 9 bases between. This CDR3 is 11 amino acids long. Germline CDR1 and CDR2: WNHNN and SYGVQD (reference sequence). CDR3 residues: CASKGGKTQYF. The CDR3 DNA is TGCGCCAGCAAAGGTGGAAAGACCCAGTACTTC.

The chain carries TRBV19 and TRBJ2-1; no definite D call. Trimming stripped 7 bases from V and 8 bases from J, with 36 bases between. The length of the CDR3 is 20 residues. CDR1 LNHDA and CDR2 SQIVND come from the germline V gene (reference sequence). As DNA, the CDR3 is TGTGCCAGTACCTCCAGCAAGGCCCCTCCCCGTCAATACAAAAGAGATGAGCAGTTCTTC. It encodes CASTSSKAPPRQYKRDEQFF.

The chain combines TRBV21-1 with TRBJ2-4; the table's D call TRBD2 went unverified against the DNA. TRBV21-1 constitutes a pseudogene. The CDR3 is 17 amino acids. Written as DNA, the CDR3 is TGTGCCAGCAGCAAAGAGTTCAGCGGGTTAGCCAAAAACATTCAGTACTTC. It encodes CASSKEFSGLAKNIQYF.

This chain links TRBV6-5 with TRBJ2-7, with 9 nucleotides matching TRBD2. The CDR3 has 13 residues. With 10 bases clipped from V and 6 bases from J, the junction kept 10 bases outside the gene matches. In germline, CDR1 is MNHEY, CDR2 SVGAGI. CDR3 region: CATQTSGGGEQYF. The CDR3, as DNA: TGTGCCACCCAGACTAGCGGAGGGGGCGAGCAGTACTTC.

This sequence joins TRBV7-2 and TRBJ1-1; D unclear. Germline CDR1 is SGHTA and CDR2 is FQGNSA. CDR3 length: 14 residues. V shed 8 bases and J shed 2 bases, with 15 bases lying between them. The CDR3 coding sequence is TGTGCCAGCGCCCTAATGGGAGCAAACACTGAAGCTTTCTTT. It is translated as CASALMGANTEAFF. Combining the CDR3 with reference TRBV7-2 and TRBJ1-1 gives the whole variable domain GAGVSQSPSNKVTEKGKDVELRCDPISGHTALYWYRQSLGQGLEFLIYFQGNSAPDKSGLPSDRFSAERTGGSVSTLTIQRTQQEDSAVYLCASALMGANTEAFFGQGTRLTVV.

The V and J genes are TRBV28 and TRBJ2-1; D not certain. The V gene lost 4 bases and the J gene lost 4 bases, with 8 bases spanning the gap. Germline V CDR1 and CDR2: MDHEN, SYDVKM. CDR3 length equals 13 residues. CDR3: CASSWASYNEQFF. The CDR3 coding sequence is TGTGCCAGCAGTTGGGCCTCATACAATGAGCAGTTCTTC.

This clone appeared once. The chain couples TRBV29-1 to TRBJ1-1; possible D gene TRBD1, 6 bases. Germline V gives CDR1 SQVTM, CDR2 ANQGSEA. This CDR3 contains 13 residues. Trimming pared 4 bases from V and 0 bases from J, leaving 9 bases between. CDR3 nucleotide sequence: TGCAGCGTTGGGGGGCGGTTGAACACTGAAGCTTTCTTT. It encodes CSVGGRLNTEAFF.

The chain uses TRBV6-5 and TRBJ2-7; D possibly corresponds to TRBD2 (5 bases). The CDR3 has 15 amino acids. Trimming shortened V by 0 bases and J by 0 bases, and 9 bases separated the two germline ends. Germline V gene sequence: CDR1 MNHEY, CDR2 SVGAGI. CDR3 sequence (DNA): TGTGCCAGCAGTTACTCGGGGAGAGCCTCCTACGAGCAGTACTTC. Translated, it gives CASSYSGRASYEQYF.

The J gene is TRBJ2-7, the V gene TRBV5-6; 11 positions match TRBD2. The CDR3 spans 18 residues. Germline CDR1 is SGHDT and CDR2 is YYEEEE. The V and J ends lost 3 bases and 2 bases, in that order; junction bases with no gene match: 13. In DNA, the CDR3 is TGTGCCAGCAGCTCTATCCCCCTGACTAGCGGGGTCGCCTACGAGCAGTACTTC. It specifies CASSSIPLTSGVAYEQYF.

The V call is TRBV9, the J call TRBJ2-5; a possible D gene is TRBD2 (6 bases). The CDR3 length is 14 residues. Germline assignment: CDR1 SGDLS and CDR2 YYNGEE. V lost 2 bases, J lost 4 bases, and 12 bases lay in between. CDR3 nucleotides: TGTGCCAGCAGCGTCGCGGGGCAGGGAGAGACCCAGTACTTC. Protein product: CASSVAGQGETQYF.

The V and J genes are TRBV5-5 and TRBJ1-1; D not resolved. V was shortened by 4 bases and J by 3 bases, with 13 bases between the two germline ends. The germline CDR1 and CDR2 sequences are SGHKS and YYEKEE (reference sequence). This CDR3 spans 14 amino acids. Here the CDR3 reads CASSRARVDTEAFF. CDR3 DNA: TGTGCCAGCAGCCGCGCTAGGGTTGACACTGAAGCTTTCTTT.

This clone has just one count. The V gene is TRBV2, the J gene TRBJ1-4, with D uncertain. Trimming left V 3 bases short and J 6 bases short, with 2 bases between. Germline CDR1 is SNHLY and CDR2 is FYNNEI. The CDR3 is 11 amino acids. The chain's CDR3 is CASSEDEKLFF. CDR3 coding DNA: TGTGCCAGCAGTGAGGATGAAAAACTGTTTTTT.

CDR3 DNA sequence: TGTGCCAGCAGCTTATTACGGGACAGGGGGCGAGGTACTGAAGCTTTCTTT. Translation gives CASSLLRDRGRGTEAFF. The chain combines TRBV7-8 with TRBJ1-1; 12 positions agree with TRBD1. CDR3 length: 17 residues. With 2 bases clipped from V and 5 bases from J, the junction kept 9 bases outside the gene matches. Per germline, CDR1 SGHVS and CDR2 FQNEAQ.

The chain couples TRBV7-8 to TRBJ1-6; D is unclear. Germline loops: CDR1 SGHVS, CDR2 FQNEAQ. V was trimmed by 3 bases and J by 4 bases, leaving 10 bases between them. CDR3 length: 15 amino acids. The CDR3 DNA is TGTGCCAGCAGCTTTGTTGAGGGTTATAATTCACCCCTCCACTTT. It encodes CASSFVEGYNSPLHF.

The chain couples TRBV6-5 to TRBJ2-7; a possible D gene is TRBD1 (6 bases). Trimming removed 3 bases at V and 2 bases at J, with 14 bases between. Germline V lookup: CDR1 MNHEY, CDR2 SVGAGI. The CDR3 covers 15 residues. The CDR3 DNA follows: TGTGCCAGCAGTTATATTGCAGGGGTGCCCTACGAGCAGTACTTC. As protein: CASSYIAGVPYEQYF.

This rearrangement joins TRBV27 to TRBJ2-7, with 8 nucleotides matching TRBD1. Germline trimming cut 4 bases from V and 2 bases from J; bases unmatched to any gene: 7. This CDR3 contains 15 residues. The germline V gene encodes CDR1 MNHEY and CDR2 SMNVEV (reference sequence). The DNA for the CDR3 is TGTGCCAGCAGTTCACGAAACAGGGGGGCCTACGAGCAGTACTTC. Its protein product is CASSSRNRGAYEQYF.

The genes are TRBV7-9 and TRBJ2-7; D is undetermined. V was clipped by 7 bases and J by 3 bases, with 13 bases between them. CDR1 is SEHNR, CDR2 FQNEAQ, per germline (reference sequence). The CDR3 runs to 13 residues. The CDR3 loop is CASTSGRIYEQYF. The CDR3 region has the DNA TGTGCCAGCACGTCCGGGCGGATCTACGAGCAGTACTTC.

CDR3 nucleotides: TGTGCCAGCAGCTTGGATGGGTTTGTCTCTGAAGCTTTCTTT. This encodes CASSLDGFVSEAFF. The chain is built from TRBV5-6 and TRBJ1-1; D is unresolved. This CDR3 is 14 amino acids long. CDR1 and CDR2 (germline): SGHDT, YYEEEE. V was clipped by 0 bases and J by 6 bases, with 12 bases between them. Supplemented by reference TRBV5-6 and TRBJ1-1, the full variable domain reads DAGVTQSPTHLIKTRGQQVTLRCSPKSGHDTVSWYQQALGQGPQFIFQYYEEEERQRGNFPDRFSGHQFPNYSSELNVNALLLGDSALYLCASSLDGFVSEAFFGQGTRLTVV.

The CDR3 here is CSVEDAGAYEQYF. DNA for the CDR3: TGCAGCGTTGAGGACGCTGGGGCCTACGAGCAGTACTTC. V is TRBV29-1 and J is TRBJ2-7; D is unresolved. Per germline, CDR1 SQVTM and CDR2 ANQGSEA. Trimming shortened V by 3 bases and J by 2 bases, and 11 bases separated the two germline ends. This CDR3 comprises 13 residues.

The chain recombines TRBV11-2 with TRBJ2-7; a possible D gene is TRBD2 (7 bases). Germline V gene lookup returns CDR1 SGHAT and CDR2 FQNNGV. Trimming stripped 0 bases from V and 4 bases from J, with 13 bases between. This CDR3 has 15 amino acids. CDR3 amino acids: CASSLDKGGRYEQYF. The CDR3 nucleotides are TGTGCCAGCAGCTTAGACAAGGGGGGGCGTTACGAGCAGTACTTC.